The 21 T cell receptor beta chains in this list originate from one sample, sequenced in a study of early T cells in non-severe SARS-CoV-2 infection (dated by TCRdb to the early 2020s). Library generation was performed with 5' RACE. Sequencer: NextSeq 500. The public reads were run again by TCRdb, first through fastp at Q25 and then through MiXCR, and only productive beta chains were kept. Rows matching on CDR3 protein sequence are summarized as one entry with the most common DNA and genes. The sample table holds 55,000 to 80,000 distinct CDR3 sequences, of which 11% were seen once. About 3.8% of the sample is in the top ten clones. Sequenced material: whole blood. The source is an adult who was a healthcare worker with PCR-confirmed SARS-CoV-2 infection or an uninfected control (not recorded which).

This clonotype was seen repeatedly, ten times or more. V and J are TRBV5-1 and TRBJ2-7, with D possibly TRBD2 on 6 matching bases. The V end was cut by 0 bases, the J end by 0 bases, with 13 bases between. The CDR3 is 16 amino acids. Germline values: CDR1 SGHRS, CDR2 YFSETQ. The CDR3 reads CASSLGHGGRSYEQYF. The CDR3 nucleotides are TGCGCCAGCAGCTTGGGCCACGGAGGGCGCTCCTACGAGCAGTACTTC.

This clonotype was picked up many times. The V and J genes are TRBV20-1 and TRBJ2-7, with 10 bases fitting TRBD2. J was trimmed by 2 bases and V by 1 base; bases with no gene match: 2. Germline CDR1 DFQATT, CDR2 SNEGSKA (reference sequence). This CDR3 comprises 14 residues. CDR3 region: CSARGLAGAYEQYF. The CDR3, as DNA: TGCAGTGCTAGAGGCCTAGCGGGAGCCTACGAGCAGTACTTC.

This clonotype was observed a few times. The chain is built from TRBV7-9 and TRBJ2-7; possible D gene TRBD2, 5 bases. V dropped 4 bases and J dropped 4 bases, with 17 bases sitting between them. Per the germline V gene, CDR1 is SEHNR and CDR2 is FQNEAQ (reference sequence). The CDR3 runs to 15 residues. For the CDR3, the DNA is TGTGCCAGCAGCTCATGGACTGGCTCGGGGTACGAGCAGTACTTC. This translates into CASSSWTGSGYEQYF.

The gene calls are TRBV4-1 and TRBJ2-1; TRBD1 is a possible D gene (5 bases). Trimming left V 0 bases short and J 15 bases short, with 21 bases between. Germline CDR1 reads MGHRA; CDR2 reads YSYEKL. This CDR3 is built from 15 residues. The CDR3 DNA sequence: TGCGCCAGCAGCCAAGACCCAGGAAGGGGCTCAAGGCGGTTCTTC. Translated: CASSQDPGRGSRRFF.

There are many counts of this clonotype. This chain uses TRBV5-1 with TRBJ1-1; D may be TRBD1 (6 bases). The CDR3 totals 13 residues. Germline CDR1 reads SGHRS; CDR2 reads YFSETQ. CDR3 nucleotide sequence: TGCGCTACACGAACAGGGTTGAACACTGAAGCTTTCTTT. Its translation is CATRTGLNTEAFF.

This clonotype appeared many times. This chain uses TRBV29-1 with TRBJ2-7; no firm D call. V was clipped by 4 bases and J by 2 bases, with 3 bases between them. This CDR3 comprises 10 residues. CDR1 and CDR2 (germline): SQVTM, ANQGSEA. This chain's CDR3 is CSVVAYEQYF. CDR3 in DNA: TGCAGCGTTGTAGCCTACGAGCAGTACTTC.

The rearrangement uses TRBV29-1 and TRBJ2-5; 11 bases align to TRBD2. The CDR3 covers 13 residues. Germline V gene data show CDR1 as SQVTM and CDR2 as ANQGSEA. The J segment lost 7 bases and the V segment lost 5 bases, leaving 6 bases of the junction unmatched. CDR3 region: CSVRLAGLGTQYF. DNA for the CDR3: TGCAGCGTTCGACTAGCGGGACTCGGGACCCAGTACTTC.

With regard to this clonotype: This may be a read error, as it is one base from a much larger clone. The chain uses TRBV19 and TRBJ2-3; D may be TRBD2 (5 bases). Germline values: CDR1 LNHDA, CDR2 SQIVND (reference sequence). V was shortened by 4 bases and J by 4 bases, with 12 bases between the two germline ends. The CDR3 totals 14 residues. The chain's CDR3 is CASSTSPEADTQYF. The DNA for the CDR3 is TGTGCCAGTAGTACTTCCCCGGAGGCAGATACGCAGTATTTT.

V and J are TRBV6-6 and TRBJ2-7, with 12 bases that match TRBD1. CDR1 MNHNY and CDR2 SVGAGI come from the germline V gene (reference sequence). The V segment lost 5 bases and the J segment 0 bases; nucleotides outside the gene matches: 2. The CDR3 is 15 amino acids. CDR3 DNA: TGTGCCAGCAGTAGGGGACAGGGGGCCTCCTACGAGCAGTACTTC. This codes for CASSRGQGASYEQYF.

The sample holds a few counts of this clonotype. V is TRBV11-2 and J is TRBJ2-7; D not certain. Trimming shortened V by 5 bases and J by 4 bases, and 9 bases separated the two germline ends. Germline loops: CDR1 SGHAT, CDR2 FQNNGV. There are 12 residues in the CDR3. The CDR3 DNA follows: TGTGCCAGCAGCCCGACGGTGTACGAGCAGTACTTC. Translating it yields CASSPTVYEQYF.

This clonotype was recorded at least ten times. This chain uses TRBV29-1 with TRBJ2-3, with TRBD2 matching over 9 bases. CDR1 SQVTM and CDR2 ANQGSEA come from the germline V gene. CDR3 length equals 15 residues. The V gene end was trimmed by 1 base and the J gene end by 3 bases; junction bases not matched to a gene: 5. For the CDR3, the DNA is TGCAGCGTTGAAGGAGCGCGGGGGGGTACAGATACGCAGTATTTT. Translating gives CSVEGARGGTDTQYF.

This clonotype was found a few times. The chain links TRBV19 to TRBJ2-7, with TRBD1 identical over 8 bases. V lost 4 bases to trimming and J lost 7 bases; unmatched junction nucleotides: 12. Germline CDR1 and CDR2: LNHDA and SQIVND (reference sequence). The CDR3 is 15 amino acids. CDR3 DNA: TGTGCCAGTAGTACCCCGGGGCAGGGGGCGAGAGAGCAGTACTTC. Protein sequence: CASSTPGQGAREQYF.

The chain couples TRBV28 to TRBJ2-5; 7 bases line up with TRBD2. This CDR3 is built from 16 residues. The V segment lost 2 bases and the J segment 3 bases; nucleotides outside the gene matches: 9. CDR1 and CDR2 (germline): MDHEN, SYDVKM. The CDR3 here is CASSLVRDYTKETQYF. The DNA for the CDR3 is TGTGCCAGCAGTTTAGTGAGGGACTACACGAAAGAGACCCAGTACTTC. Together with reference TRBV28 and TRBJ2-5, the CDR3 gives the full variable domain: DVKVTQSSRYLVKRTGEKVFLECVQDMDHENMFWYRQDPGLGLRLIYFSYDVKMKEKGDIPEGYSVSREKKERFSLILESASTNQTSMYLCASSLVRDYTKETQYFGPGTRLLVL.

This chain connects TRBV6-1 to TRBJ1-1; D not resolved. Looked up from germline, CDR1 is MNHNS and CDR2 is SASEGT. This CDR3 is 11 amino acids long. V lost 4 bases, J lost 7 bases, and 7 bases lay in between. The CDR3 sequence is CASSAYLEAFF. For the CDR3, the DNA is TGTGCCAGCAGTGCCTACCTTGAAGCTTTCTTT.

This clonotype was counted at least ten times. The chain employs TRBV28 and TRBJ1-2; TRBD1 is a possible D gene (6 bases). Trimming cost V 2 bases and J 7 bases, with 8 bases left between them. Germline V gives CDR1 MDHEN, CDR2 SYDVKM. CDR3 length: 12 amino acids. CDR3 nucleotide sequence: TGTGCCAGCAGTTTAATGGGGGCTGGCTACACCTTC. Encoded protein: CASSLMGAGYTF.

The chain employs TRBV11-3 and TRBJ2-3; 12 bases are a match to TRBD2. CDR1 and CDR2 from the germline V gene are SGHNT and YENEEA. The V and J ends lost 5 bases and 0 bases, in that order; junction bases with no gene match: 9. The CDR3 totals 18 residues. In DNA, the CDR3 is TGTGCCAGCAGCACCTTCCTGGGACTAGCGGGCAGCACAGATACGCAGTATTTT. The encoded protein is CASSTFLGLAGSTDTQYF. Based on the CDR3 plus reference TRBV11-3 and TRBJ2-3, the full variable domain is EAGVVQSPRYKIIEKKQPVAFWCNPISGHNTLYWYLQNLGQGPELLIRYENEEAVDDSQLPKDRFSAERLKGVDSTLKIQPAELGDSAVYLCASSTFLGLAGSTDTQYFGPGTRLTVL.

This sequence joins TRBV7-8 and TRBJ1-4; TRBD1 agrees at 7 bases. This CDR3 is 16 amino acids long. CDR1 SGHVS and CDR2 FQNEAQ come from the germline V gene. V lost 5 bases to trimming and J lost 4 bases; unmatched junction nucleotides: 10. The CDR3 nucleotides are TGTGCCAGCAGCGACGCCCCGGGACAGCTTAATGAAAAACTGTTTTTT. This gives the protein CASSDAPGQLNEKLFF.

This clonotype has at least ten counts. V is TRBV6-1 and J is TRBJ2-3; D ambiguous. V gave up 8 bases and J gave up 2 bases, with 11 bases separating them. The germline CDR1 and CDR2 sequences are MNHNS and SASEGT. The CDR3 loop spans 13 amino acids. CDR3 amino acids: CASLALVTDTQYF. For the CDR3, the DNA is TGTGCCAGCCTGGCCCTTGTCACAGATACGCAGTATTTT.

This clonotype showed up many times. The chain recombines TRBV7-3 with TRBJ2-3; 12 bases match TRBD2. The germline gives CDR1 SGHTA, CDR2 FQGTGA. J gave up 0 bases and V 5 bases, and 6 bases lay outside the gene matches. The CDR3 length is 17 residues. The CDR3 sequence is CASSLWTSGTSTDTQYF. The CDR3 bases are TGTGCCAGCAGCCTCTGGACTAGCGGGACTAGCACAGATACGCAGTATTTT. Full variable domain (rest looked up from reference TRBV7-3 and TRBJ2-3): GAGVSQTPSNKVTEKGKYVELRCDPISGHTALYWYRQSLGQGPEFLIYFQGTGAADDSGLPNDRFFAVRPEGSVSTLKIQRTERGDSAVYLCASSLWTSGTSTDTQYFGPGTRLTVL.

This clonotype was seen repeatedly, ten times or more. The rearrangement links TRBV30 to TRBJ2-1; D possibly corresponds to TRBD1 (6 bases). The CDR3 has 14 amino acids. Per the germline V gene, CDR1 is GTSNPN and CDR2 is SVGIG (reference sequence). Trimming took off 5 bases at V and 1 base at J, with 12 bases between the two ends. CDR3 bases: TGTGCCTGGGGGATAGGGGGATCCTACAATGAGCAGTTCTTC. This sequence encodes CAWGIGGSYNEQFF.

This chain joins TRBV7-9 and TRBJ2-3; the D gene is possibly TRBD2 (6 bases). Germline V gene data show CDR1 as SEHNR and CDR2 as FQNEAQ (reference sequence). This CDR3 spans 14 amino acids. Trimming pared 7 bases from V and 4 bases from J, leaving 15 bases between. The DNA for the CDR3 is TGTGCCAGCAAACAACGGGAGATTTCAGATACGCAGTATTTT. Translating it yields CASKQREISDTQYF.